A selection of T cell receptor beta chains follows, all from one sample in a study of human T cells and chemical hapten exposure. TCRdb recomputed calls from the RACE reads with MiXCR, one row per CDR3 protein. Of more than 60,000 distinct CDR3 sequences listed, roughly 8.7% are singletons. What was sequenced was whole blood. The source of these receptors is a male donor in good health. Some clones in this sample may be carry-over from other donors' samples. The CDR3 runs from the conserved cysteine through the conserved F or W. The order of the fields is clone size, V gene, J gene, D gene, CDR3 protein, CDR3 DNA. D genes are given only for firm matches. Size tells how often a clone was seen (once, few, many) or the class of an expanded clone, and some rows leave it out.

many	TRBV29-1	TRBJ2-2	TRBD1	CSVGSGQTTGELFF	TGCAGCGTTGGGTCGGGACAGACCACCGGGGAGCTGTTTTTT
few	TRBV5-1	TRBJ1-1	.	CASSWGRSNTEAFF	TGCGCCAGCAGCTGGGGACGGTCGAACACTGAAGCTTTCTTT
few	TRBV10-3	TRBJ1-5	.	CAPEQPQHF	TGTGCCCCCGAGCAGCCCCAGCATTTT
.	TRBV7-2	TRBJ2-3	.	CASSPQSREDTDTQYF	TGTGCCAGCAGCCCCCAGAGCAGGGAGGACACAGATACGCAGTATTTT
.	TRBV29-1	TRBJ2-3	.	CSVEEGDRATDTQYF	TGCAGCGTTGAGGAGGGTGACAGGGCCACGGATACGCAGTATTTT
many	TRBV25-1	TRBJ2-3	.	CASSIGTGTSTDTQYF	TGTGCCAGCAGTATAGGGACGGGGACTAGCACAGATACGCAGTATTTT
many	TRBV6-5	TRBJ1-1	.	CASSYGSTEAFF	TGTGCCAGCAGTTACGGGAGCACTGAAGCTTTCTTT
many	TRBV6-4	TRBJ2-3	TRBD2	CASSDESGKGTDTQYF	TGTGCCAGCAGTGACGAGAGCGGGAAAGGCACAGATACGCAGTATTTT
few	TRBV15	TRBJ1-1	TRBD1	CATSRLHTGEIEAFF	TGTGCCACCAGCAGGCTCCATACAGGGGAAATTGAAGCTTTCTTT
few	TRBV25-1	TRBJ1-5	.	CASSEFRASFPQHF	TGTGCCAGCAGTGAATTCCGGGCCTCGTTCCCCCAGCATTTT
many	TRBV19	TRBJ2-1	.	CASSTLRSSYNEQFF	TGTGCCAGTAGTACCCTCCGGAGCTCCTACAATGAGCAGTTCTTC
.	TRBV6-5	TRBJ1-4	.	CASSPGTAGKKEKLFF	TGTGCCAGCAGCCCCGGAACCGCCGGAAAGAAGGAAAAACTGTTTTTT
many	TRBV29-1	TRBJ2-6	.	CSVAGPQAGANVLTF	TGCAGCGTTGCCGGGCCTCAAGCTGGGGCCAACGTCCTGACTTTC
.	TRBV14	TRBJ1-6	TRBD1	CASSQAGQGASYNSPLHF	TGTGCCAGCAGCCAAGCGGGGCAGGGGGCGTCCTATAATTCACCCCTCCACTTT
.	TRBV29-1	TRBJ1-2	.	CSVVADGYTF	TGCAGCGTTGTCGCAGACGGCTACACCTTC
.	TRBV7-2	TRBJ2-3	TRBD2	CASSLVSGGSSTDTQYF	TGTGCCAGCAGCTTAGTTAGCGGGGGGTCTAGCACAGATACGCAGTATTTT
.	TRBV6-6	TRBJ1-4	TRBD1	CASSYGGTGATNEKLFF	TGTGCCAGCAGTTACGGAGGGACAGGGGCAACTAATGAAAAACTGTTTTTT
few	TRBV7-9	TRBJ2-7	.	CASSLTVSSYEQYF	TGTGCCAGCAGCTTAACCGTCAGCTCCTACGAGCAGTACTTC
many	TRBV25-1	TRBJ1-2	.	CASSEAGFGGYTF	TGTGCCAGCAGTGAGGCTGGATTCGGGGGCTACACCTTC
few	TRBV5-1	TRBJ2-7	TRBD2	CASTLAGGHPYEQYF	TGCGCCAGCACTTTAGCGGGAGGTCATCCCTACGAGCAGTACTTC
few	TRBV20-1	TRBJ1-3	.	CSARSASGPSGNTIYF	TGCAGTGCTAGAAGCGCAAGCGGACCTTCTGGAAACACCATATATTTT
few	TRBV30	TRBJ1-2	.	CAWSTGFGTYGYTF	TGTGCCTGGAGTACAGGGTTTGGAACCTATGGCTACACCTTC